This TCR beta chain emerged from a study of shared clonotypes between healthy human individuals. This clone was seen only a few times. CD45RO-negative CD8 cells positively selected for CCR7 made up the naive population, which excluded terminally differentiated effector memory CD45RA+ cells. Sequenced by immunoSEQ multiplex PCR; TCRdb stores in-frame clones only, minus some. This sample has about 2 million clones; just under 95% occur once, and the top ten carry more than 0.95%. The clonotype originates from a young man in good health. Sequenced input: naive CD8+ T cells sorted from blood.

CDR3 bases: TGTGCCAGCGGGACAGGGGTCTCACCCCTCCACTTT. This gives the protein CASGTGVSPLHF. The chain couples TRBV2 to TRBJ1-6; 10 nucleotides align to TRBD1. This CDR3 has 12 residues. Germline-derived CDR1 and CDR2 are SNHLY and FYNNEI. Germline trimming cut 8 bases from V and 10 bases from J; bases unmatched to any gene: 2.